This record looks at one TCR beta chain sequence and its context. This clonotype was counted ten times or more. Its binding antigen is unknown. Base-call qualities are not available, and no considerably larger clone is one nucleotide away. TCR cDNA was synthesized by 5'RACE template switching, through which a universal primer site and unique molecular identifiers were introduced. Priming for cDNA synthesis came from both the TCR alpha and TCR beta constant segments. Two PCR steps were used to amplify libraries, with sample barcodes and sequencing adapters being added in the second step. Sequencing of libraries was performed on Illumina HiSeq 2500 (2x100 bp) or NovaSeq (2x150 bp). The paper's data handling went like this. MIGEC handled demultiplexing of reads and collapsing into UMI consensus sequences, while MiXCR performed V(D)J alignment. Using edgeR on replicate PBMC samples, clonotypes were called vaccine-responding if FDR was below 0.01 and the log2 fold change was above 5 up to day 15. Bulk clonotypes were assigned CD4 or CD8 identity according to which sequenced CD4 or CD8 repertoire held them at higher abundance. TCRdb reran the public reads through fastp at Q25 and MiXCR, keeping productive beta chains. Rows matching on CDR3 protein sequence are summarized as one entry with the most common DNA and genes. The V and J calls shown here were made by TCRdb, not taken from the authors' results. Present in this sample are around 100,000 distinct CDR3 sequences, approximately 8.4% of which were seen just once. Together, the top ten hold around 25% of the sample.

CDR1 and CDR2, looked up from the germline V gene, are SGHRS and YFSETQ. V trim: 0 bases; J trim: 2 bases; unmatched bases: 7. Spanning cysteine to phenylalanine, the CDR3 consists of 18 amino acids. Only the CDR3 portion is preserved as DNA: 54 bases, with reading frame beginning at the first base. This entry comes from a study of T cells after yellow fever vaccination (dated by TCRdb to about 2019). Background on the whole study: The SMART-Seq v4 Ultra Low Input RNA kit was used to prepare libraries from fractions with low cell numbers. To follow T-cell clones before and after primary and booster YFV17D yellow fever vaccination, bulk TCR alpha and beta repertoires were sequenced over time. Bulk PBMC replicates and cell subsets were isolated from blood drawn at multiple timepoints before and after both primary and secondary immunization. Two healthy male donors, one aged 18 to 30 and one aged 30 to 40 years, were included in the cohort. General findings and caveats noted by the study authors: The secondary T-cell response was weaker than the primary response but faster, peaking on day 5 instead of day 15. Because only a couple of donors were included in the study, the extent to which the findings can be generalized is limited. Computational filtering was needed because FACS-sorted repertoires could contain abundant contaminating clonotypes from the bulk population. A small fraction of clonotypes showed up in both the CD4 and CD8 compartments, probably as a result of convergent recombination. After the booster, most of the clones that had expanded following primary vaccination were detected again (almost 98% of CD4 and 85% to 90% of CD8), which suggests that memory was broadly maintained.

The treatment or condition label here, explained by the study, means: live attenuated yellow fever vaccine strain. A standard Ficoll-Paque protocol was used to isolate PBMCs from peripheral blood. Dynabeads CD4 and CD8 positive selection kits were used to isolate the CD4 and CD8 T-cell fractions. TriZol was used to extract RNA from bulk PBMCs, from CD4 and CD8 fractions, and from dextramer-positive and dextramer-negative fractions. Recombination linked TRBV5-1 to TRBJ2-1; TRBD2 aligns with 11 central bases. The material was CD8+ T cells sorted from PBMCs, obtained 45 days after the yellow fever booster vaccination. This sequence was found in a man in his thirties or forties who received the YFV17D yellow fever vaccine. The bases are TGCGCCAGCAGCTTGGCCCGACTAGCGGGACCCCCCTACAATGAGCAGTTCTTC. The translation is CASSLARLAGPPYNEQFF.